This TCR beta chain appears in the sequencing data of a study of cytomegalovirus exposure and HLA in healthy donors. About this clone: What it binds is not known.

V shed 6 bases and J shed 0 bases, with 25 bases lying between them. Germline lookup yields CDR1 SGHKS and CDR2 YYEKEE (reference sequence). The length of the CDR3 is 18 residues. It was with 60 Vbeta and 13 Jbeta primers that the PCR ran. Clones were sequenced by immunoSEQ multiplex PCR, and TCRdb holds only the in-frame ones, with some missing. The sample yields some 180,000 clones, approximately 80% seen once. Overall study results and limits: The productive fraction for most TCR beta V segments was about 87% or about 30% in an earlier analysis. For TCR beta chains, V- and J-gene trimming was later linked to a missense DCLRE1C variant. The likely explanation for a cluster of highly shared sequence variants was sequencing artifact. Cytomegalovirus association was listed for 164 TCR beta chains.

The receptor was derived from a man younger than 35 in good health and CMV-seronegative. The sequenced material came from PBMCs. The chain links TRBV5-5 to TRBJ2-7, with a possible D match to TRBD1 (5 bases). The CDR3 sequence: CASIPPLRRQGSSYEQYF. DNA for the CDR3: TGTGCCAGCATCCCCCCATTACGAAGGCAGGGCAGCTCCTACGAGCAGTACTTC.